This is a list of T cell receptor beta chains from one sample in a study of molecular identifiers for immune sequencing clone quantification. TCRdb ran MiXCR on the PCR reads and lists one entry per CDR3 protein. The sample lists tens of thousands of distinct CDR3 sequences; under 20% were seen once. The sequenced material came from naive CD8+ T cells from blood, with Jurkat cell RNA spiked in. The receptors shown here come from a human donor in good health. Some libraries in this study had Jurkat cell RNA spiked in. Each CDR3 is given with its conserved first and last residue. The order of the fields is CDR3 length, V gene, D gene, clone size, J gene, CDR3 protein, CDR3 DNA. A D gene is named only where the DNA matches it firmly. Size is stated for part of the rows, as once, few or many counts, or as a class when the clone is expanded.

length: 16; V: TRBV5-1; D: TRBD2; size: .; J: TRBJ2-2; CDR3: CASIAGVRAGTGELFF; DNA: TGCGCCAGCATAGCGGGAGTACGAGCGGGCACCGGGGAGCTGTTTTTT
length: 15; V: TRBV7-9; D: .; size: many; J: TRBJ2-6; CDR3: CASSSLFPGANVLTF; DNA: TGTGCCAGCAGCTCCCTTTTTCCTGGGGCCAACGTCCTGACTTTC
length: 16; V: TRBV11-2; D: TRBD2; size: .; J: TRBJ2-2; CDR3: CASSLTGTSLTGELFF; DNA: TGTGCCAGCAGCTTAACCGGGACTAGCCTCACCGGGGAGCTGTTTTTT
length: 15; V: TRBV27; D: .; size: many; J: TRBJ2-5; CDR3: CASRPAVLRQETQYF; DNA: TGTGCCAGCAGGCCCGCAGTTTTACGACAAGAGACCCAGTACTTC
length: 13; V: TRBV25-1; D: .; size: many; J: TRBJ2-5; CDR3: CASSERIYQTQYF; DNA: TGTGCCAGCAGTGAGCGGATATACCAAACCCAGTACTTC
length: 13; V: TRBV13; D: .; size: many; J: TRBJ1-1; CDR3: CASSSLLVIEAFF; DNA: TGTGCCAGCAGTTCTCTACTGGTGATTGAAGCTTTCTTT
length: 15; V: TRBV13; D: TRBD1; size: .; J: TRBJ2-4; CDR3: CASSLGAGGGNIQYF; DNA: TGTGCCAGCAGCTTAGGGGCAGGGGGCGGAAACATTCAGTACTTC
length: 17; V: TRBV6-1; D: .; size: many; J: TRBJ1-1; CDR3: CASSEASQGSFKTEAFF; DNA: TGTGCCAGCAGTGAAGCGAGCCAGGGGAGTTTTAAAACTGAAGCTTTCTTT
length: 16; V: TRBV4-1; D: TRBD1; size: many; J: TRBJ2-7; CDR3: CASSQASPTGVREQYF; DNA: TGCGCCAGCAGCCAAGCGTCCCCAACAGGGGTGCGCGAGCAGTACTTC
length: 15; V: TRBV12-3/TRBV12-4; D: .; size: many; J: TRBJ1-5; CDR3: CASRDRTHSNQPQHF; DNA: TGTGCCAGCAGAGACAGGACCCATAGCAATCAGCCCCAGCATTTT
length: 16; V: TRBV29-1; D: .; size: .; J: TRBJ2-3; CDR3: CSVEGLSGTLSDTRYF; DNA: TGCAGCGTTGAAGGATTAAGCGGGACACTATCAGATACGCGGTATTTT
length: 13; V: TRBV12-3/TRBV12-4; D: .; size: many; J: TRBJ2-6; CDR3: CASSPTGANVLTF; DNA: TGTGCCAGCAGTCCTACTGGGGCCAACGTCCTGACTTTC
length: 17; V: TRBV19; D: .; size: .; J: TRBJ2-3; CDR3: CASSNLENSVMGDTQYF; DNA: TGTGCCAGCAGTAATCTCGAGAACTCCGTCATGGGAGATACGCAGTATTTT
length: 19; V: TRBV27; D: TRBD2; size: many; J: TRBJ2-2; CDR3: CASRILSLAGTRGTGELFF; DNA: TGTGCCAGCCGAATATTGAGTCTAGCGGGTACCCGAGGCACCGGGGAGCTGTTTTTT
length: 17; V: TRBV6-1; D: .; size: .; J: TRBJ2-3; CDR3: CASSGKDRPWFADTQYF; DNA: TGTGCCAGCAGTGGAAAAGACAGGCCGTGGTTTGCAGATACGCAGTATTTT
length: 14; V: TRBV29-1; D: .; size: many; J: TRBJ1-4; CDR3: CSVELSAINEKLFF; DNA: TGCAGCGTTGAACTTTCGGCGATTAATGAAAAACTGTTTTTT
length: 15; V: TRBV6-1; D: .; size: .; J: TRBJ2-5; CDR3: CASTGLDTFQETQYF; DNA: TGTGCCAGCACCGGACTGGATACTTTCCAAGAGACCCAGTACTTC
length: 14; V: TRBV28; D: .; size: many; J: TRBJ1-5; CDR3: CASSPWIGNQPQHF; DNA: TGTGCCAGCAGCCCCTGGATCGGGAATCAGCCCCAGCATTTT
length: 18; V: TRBV4-1; D: TRBD1; size: once; J: TRBJ1-1; CDR3: CASSRGTEGVSTALAAFF; DNA: TGCGCCAGCAGCCGAGGGACAGAGGGGGTTAGTACCGCGTTGGCCGCTTTCTTT
length: 13; V: TRBV20-1; D: .; size: medium-sized; J: TRBJ2-3; CDR3: CSAPFGSTDTQYF; DNA: TGCAGTGCTCCCTTTGGAAGCACAGATACGCAGTATTTT
length: 13; V: TRBV20-1; D: .; size: .; J: TRBJ2-7; CDR3: CGAREEASYEQYF; DNA: TGCGGTGCTAGAGAGGAAGCATCCTACGAGCAGTACTTC
length: 14; V: TRBV5-1; D: .; size: few; J: TRBJ2-7; CDR3: CASSFIATSYEQYF; DNA: TGCGCCAGCAGCTTTATAGCTACATCCTACGAGCAGTACTTC